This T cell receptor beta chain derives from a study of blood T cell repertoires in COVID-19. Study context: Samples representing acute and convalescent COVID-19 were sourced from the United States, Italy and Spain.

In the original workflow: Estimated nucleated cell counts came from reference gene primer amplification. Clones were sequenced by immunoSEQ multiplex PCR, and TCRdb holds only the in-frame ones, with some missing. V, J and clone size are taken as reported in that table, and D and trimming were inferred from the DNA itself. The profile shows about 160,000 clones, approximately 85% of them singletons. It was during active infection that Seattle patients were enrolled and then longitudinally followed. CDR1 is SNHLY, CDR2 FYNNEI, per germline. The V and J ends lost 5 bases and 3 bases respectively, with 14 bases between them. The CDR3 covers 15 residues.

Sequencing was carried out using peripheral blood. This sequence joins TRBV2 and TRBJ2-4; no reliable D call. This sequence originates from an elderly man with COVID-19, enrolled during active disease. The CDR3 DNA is TGTGCCAGCAGTTGGGCAGAAGGTTACAAAAACATTCAGTACTTC. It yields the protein CASSWAEGYKNIQYF.